This T cell receptor (beta chain) was sequenced during a study of identical twins. In TCRdb, the 5' RACE reads were re-called with MiXCR into one record per CDR3 protein. The sample contains about 900,000 distinct CDR3 sequences, 9% to 15% of which appear only once. Everyone who gave samples was a healthy Caucasian. This clonotype was counted a few times. This sample was also put to use in a study of yellow fever vaccine responses in identical twins.

The sample was PBMCs. The source is a woman younger than 35 in good health.

CDR3 in DNA: TGTGCCAGCAGCCCTGGACTAGCGGGAGAGGCCTACAATGAGCAGTTCTTC. Its translation: CASSPGLAGEAYNEQFF. The chain has TRBV7-9 and TRBJ2-1; 13 bases line up with TRBD2. Trimming removed 5 bases from V and 2 bases from J; junction bases left unmatched: 6. The CDR3 has 17 amino acids. Germline V lookup: CDR1 SEHNR, CDR2 FQNEAQ (reference sequence).